This TCR beta chain derives from a study of beta chain features in type 1 diabetes. Study outcomes and limitations: People with Type 1 diabetes carried modestly yet significantly shorter TCRB CDR3s in all four CD4+ subsets. Patients and controls would be equally affected if PCR favored shorter templates.

About this clone: Its cognate antigen is unknown.

The CDR3 extends over 12 amino acids. Germline CDR1 ENHRY, CDR2 SYGVKD. V shed 4 bases and J shed 4 bases, with 8 bases lying between them. Expressed TCRB transcripts were sequenced after all isolated RNA was converted to cDNA. Assay: immunoSEQ multiplex PCR; the TCRdb copy retains only in-frame clones and omits some. This sample has 250,000 to 300,000 clones, with around 25% found just once. The receptor was isolated from a woman aged 30 to 39 with type 1 diabetes. The chain carries TRBV10-3 and TRBJ2-7; tentatively, D is TRBD2 (6 bases). The source material was naive CD4+ T cells from blood. CDR3: CAISGGGYEQYF. CDR3 nucleotides: TGTGCCATCAGTGGGGGAGGATACGAGCAGTACTTC.